The rows below give T cell receptor beta chains drawn from one sample of a study of T cell responses to AZD1222 COVID-19 vaccine. Profiled with immunoSEQ multiplex PCR; TCRdb holds only in-frame clones, not every one. This table has approximately 160,000 clones, about 92% appearing once. The sequencing here drew on peripheral blood, taken on day 0 of AZD1222 vaccination. Receptor source: an adult in good health. The CDR3 runs from the conserved cysteine through the conserved F or W. Fields, in order: D gene, clone size, J gene, V gene, CDR3 DNA, CDR3 protein. The D gene is left open where the match is weak. Rows may omit the clone size; those that give it use once, few, many or a size class.

D: -; size: -; J: TRBJ2-2; V: TRBV5-5; DNA: TGTGCCCTGGGGAACGGGGAGCTGTTTTTT; CDR3: CALGNGELFF
D: -; size: -; J: TRBJ2-7; V: TRBV5-1; DNA: TGCGCCAGCAGCTTGCCCCTCGGAGACGTCTCTGAACAGTACTTC; CDR3: CASSLPLGDVSEQYF
D: -; size: -; J: TRBJ2-3; V: TRBV7-3; DNA: TGTGCCAGCAGCCCGGTGGGCGGGGGCGGAGATACGCAGTATTTT; CDR3: CASSPVGGGGDTQYF
D: TRBD2; size: -; J: TRBJ2-2; V: TRBV19; DNA: TGTGCCAGTAGTATAAAGCTAGCGGGGAACACCGGGGAGCTGTTTTTT; CDR3: CASSIKLAGNTGELFF
D: -; size: -; J: TRBJ1-2; V: TRBV18; DNA: TGTGCCAGCTCACCTCCGGGGGCCAGTGGCTACACCTTC; CDR3: CASSPPGASGYTF
D: -; size: -; J: TRBJ1-2; V: TRBV30; DNA: TGTGCCTGGAGTGTGCGACCGAATAACTATGGCTACACCTTC; CDR3: CAWSVRPNNYGYTF
D: -; size: -; J: TRBJ1-1; V: TRBV6-5; DNA: TGTGCCAGCAGTTACGTCAGGACAGCAGAAGCTTTCTTT; CDR3: CASSYVRTAEAFF
D: -; size: -; J: TRBJ1-4; V: TRBV7-9; DNA: TGTGCCAGCAGCTTAGTGAGCGTAACTAATGAAAAACTGTTTTTT; CDR3: CASSLVSVTNEKLFF
D: -; size: few; J: TRBJ1-2; V: TRBV6-4; DNA: TGTGCCAGCATATGGCTTGGTTACTATGGCTACACCTTC; CDR3: CASIWLGYYGYTF
D: -; size: -; J: TRBJ1-3; V: TRBV27; DNA: TGTGCCAGCAGCCAATATTACCCGCGGGAGAGCTCTGGAAACACCATATATTTT; CDR3: CASSQYYPRESSGNTIYF
D: TRBD1; size: -; J: TRBJ1-2; V: TRBV3-1/TRBV3-2; DNA: TGTGCCAGCAGCCAACAGGGACAGTCAGTTTATGGCTACACCTTC; CDR3: CASSQQGQSVYGYTF
D: TRBD1; size: -; J: TRBJ1-2; V: TRBV20-1; DNA: TGCAGTGCTAGTTCAGGCGGGACAGGAAGGGGCTACACCTTC; CDR3: CSASSGGTGRGYTF
D: -; size: -; J: TRBJ1-1; V: TRBV5-4; DNA: TGTGCCAGCAGCTTGGGTGGGACGGCGAACACTGAAGCTTTCTTT; CDR3: CASSLGGTANTEAFF
D: -; size: -; J: TRBJ2-2; V: TRBV7-9; DNA: TGTGCCAGCAGCTTGGGCTCCGGGGAGCTGTTTTTT; CDR3: CASSLGSGELFF
D: -; size: once; J: TRBJ1-5; V: TRBV19; DNA: TGTGCCAGTAGTATTGGGTATAGCAATCAGCCCCAGCATTTT; CDR3: CASSIGYSNQPQHF
D: TRBD1; size: -; J: TRBJ1-6; V: TRBV7-9; DNA: TGTGCCAGCAGCTTAGCTGGGACAGGCTATTCACCCCTCCACTTT; CDR3: CASSLAGTGYSPLHF
D: -; size: -; J: TRBJ2-1; V: TRBV9; DNA: TGTGCCAGCAGCGTAGGCGGGGCCTCCTACAATGAGCAGTTCTTC; CDR3: CASSVGGASYNEQFF
D: -; size: -; J: TRBJ1-2; V: TRBV4-2; DNA: TGTGCCAGCAGCCAAGATTCCCTCTATGGCTACACCTTC; CDR3: CASSQDSLYGYTF
D: -; size: -; J: TRBJ2-2; V: TRBV5-8; DNA: TGTGCCAGCAGCTTGGGGTTCGACCTGAACACCGGGGAGCTGTTTTTT; CDR3: CASSLGFDLNTGELFF
D: -; size: -; J: TRBJ1-2; V: TRBV28; DNA: TGTGCCAGCAGTTTAGCCCTACCATATGGCTACACCTTC; CDR3: CASSLALPYGYTF
D: -; size: once; J: TRBJ1-5; V: TRBV4-3; DNA: TGCGCCAGCAGCCAACAGGGCACTCAGCCCCAGCATTTT; CDR3: CASSQQGTQPQHF
D: -; size: -; J: TRBJ1-1; V: TRBV12-3/TRBV12-4; DNA: TGTGCCAGCAGCCATAAACCACAACTTGAAGCTTTCTTT; CDR3: CASSHKPQLEAFF
D: -; size: -; J: TRBJ1-5; V: TRBV28; DNA: TGTGCCAGCAGTTCTATCGGTCAGCCCCAGCATTTT; CDR3: CASSSIGQPQHF
D: -; size: -; J: TRBJ2-1; V: TRBV27; DNA: TGTGCCAGTGCCCCTCAGGGTGGAATAAATGAGCAGTTCTTC; CDR3: CASAPQGGINEQFF
D: -; size: -; J: TRBJ2-2; V: TRBV9; DNA: TGTGCCAGCAGCCCGAGCCCATTGACCGGGGAGCTGTTTTTT; CDR3: CASSPSPLTGELFF
D: TRBD2; size: -; J: TRBJ2-1; V: TRBV5-1; DNA: TGCGCCAGCAGCTTGGAGGGACTAGCGGGGGGGCTCTCCTACAATGAGCAGTTCTTC; CDR3: CASSLEGLAGGLSYNEQFF
D: TRBD2; size: -; J: TRBJ2-1; V: TRBV6-2/TRBV6-3; DNA: TGTGCCAGCAGTTACTCGATTTTCCCTAGCGGAGATTACAATGAGCAGTTCTTC; CDR3: CASSYSIFPSGDYNEQFF
D: TRBD1; size: -; J: TRBJ1-1; V: TRBV19; DNA: TGTGCCACGGGACAGGGTAGACGAACTGAAGCTTTCTTT; CDR3: CATGQGRRTEAFF
D: -; size: -; J: TRBJ1-5; V: TRBV5-1; DNA: TGCGCCAGCAGCTTGATACAGGGCGGTCAGCCCCAGCATTTT; CDR3: CASSLIQGGQPQHF
D: -; size: -; J: TRBJ2-7; V: TRBV5-8; DNA: TGTGCCAGCAGCTCCGGGGGTGTGGACAGCTACGAGCAGTACTTC; CDR3: CASSSGGVDSYEQYF
D: TRBD1; size: -; J: TRBJ1-2; V: TRBV29-1; DNA: TGCAGCGTTGAAGGCCAACAGGGGGCTCGGGGCTACACCTTC; CDR3: CSVEGQQGARGYTF
D: TRBD1; size: -; J: TRBJ1-2; V: TRBV4-1; DNA: TGCGCCAGCAGCCACAAGCCCGACAGGGGACTATGGAGCGATGGCTACACCTTC; CDR3: CASSHKPDRGLWSDGYTF
D: -; size: -; J: TRBJ2-1; V: TRBV9; DNA: TGTGCCAGCAGCGTAGGGGGCTTTACGGAGCAGTTCTTC; CDR3: CASSVGGFTEQFF